This T cell receptor (beta chain) comes out of a study of T-cell reconstitution after alpha-beta-depleted transplantation in children. The germline V gene has CDR1 LGHNA and CDR2 YSLEER. The CDR3 runs to 15 residues. The germline V and J ends were trimmed by 1 base and 8 bases, with 14 bases remaining between them. Preparing the TCRbeta library involved the use of unique molecular identifiers. TCRdb reanalysed the PCR reads using MiXCR and keeps one entry per CDR3 protein. Among hundreds of thousands of distinct CDR3 sequences listed, 16% were seen once. This clonotype was counted only a few times. Specimen: PBMCs from the stem cell graft donor, collected from the stem cell graft. The rearrangement uses TRBV4-3 and TRBJ1-4; D ambiguous. The source of this sequence is a human donor who donated a stem cell graft to a child with acute myeloid leukemia. The CDR3 DNA is TGCGCCAGCAGCCAAGTCGGTGGCCTTGGGGAAAAACTGTTTTTT. Protein: CASSQVGGLGEKLFF.